Sequencing of this TCR beta chain was carried out in a study of control samples from healthy donors and cancer patients. This CDR3 is built from 12 residues. Looked up from germline, CDR1 is MNHEY and CDR2 is SVGAGI. V was clipped by 6 bases and J by 8 bases, with 13 bases between them. Only in-frame clones appear in the TCRdb table, and some are missing; sequencing was by immunoSEQ multiplex PCR. In the table there are about 51,000 clones, about 80% of which are singletons. The TCR comes from a man between 65 and 85 years old in good health. The chain employs TRBV6-5 and TRBJ1-2; D gene ambiguous. Sequenced sample: blood. CDR3 DNA sequence: TGTGCCAGCAGACCGACCGGCCGGGGCTACACCTTC. Protein: CASRPTGRGYTF.